A single sample is the source of the 24 T cell receptor beta chains below, sequenced in a study of Ad26.COV2.S vaccination and SARS-CoV-2 variants. This sample's treatment: 15 to 20 received Ad26.COV2.S at low or high dose, single or two shots; five or six received placebo; per-sample allocation not given. Sampling was done on day 63 after the first vaccine or placebo injection. Profiling relied on immunoSEQ multiplex PCR, and the TCRdb table lists in-frame clones only, not all of them. This sample has about 330,000 clones; around 90% occur once, and the top ten carry 5.5%. The sample here was peripheral blood, taken in a trial of Ad26.COV2.S vaccine versus placebo. The receptors stem from a person between 18 and 65 years old who received the Ad26.COV2.S COVID-19 vaccine or a placebo.

This rearrangement joins TRBV6-2 or TRBV6-3 to TRBJ1-5, with D unresolved. CDR1 and CDR2 (germline): MNHEY, SVGEGT. The CDR3 has 13 residues. V was shortened by 1 base and J by 2 bases, with 3 bases between the two germline ends. This CDR3 reads CASSYWGNQPQHF. As DNA, the CDR3 is TGTGCCAGCAGTTACTGGGGCAATCAGCCCCAGCATTTT.

CDR3 sequence: CSTMASDTQYF. Here the CDR3 DNA reads TGCAGTACGATGGCCTCAGATACGCAGTATTTT. The rearrangement uses TRBV29-1 and TRBJ2-3; D is unclear. Germline-derived CDR1 and CDR2 are SQVTM and ANQGSEA. The CDR3 totals 11 residues.

This clone was observed once. The chain uses TRBV27 and TRBJ2-7; no clear D. The CDR3 totals 16 residues. Trimming stripped 2 bases from V and 2 bases from J, with 16 bases between. The germline V gene encodes CDR1 MNHEY and CDR2 SMNVEV (reference sequence). This chain's CDR3 is CASSLLPRSVPYEQYF. DNA for the CDR3: TGTGCCAGCAGTTTACTCCCTCGTTCAGTACCCTACGAGCAGTACTTC.

About this clone itself: This same CDR3 is encoded by further DNA sequences in the sample. The chain joins TRBV4-3 to TRBJ2-2; D may match TRBD1 or TRBD2 (6 bases each). V was shortened by 0 bases and J by 5 bases, with 7 bases between the two germline ends. Germline CDR1 is LGHNA and CDR2 is YSLEER. The CDR3 has 14 residues. CDR3 loop: CASSQEGGTGELFF. The CDR3 DNA reads TGCGCCAGCAGCCAAGAAGGGGGGACCGGGGAGCTGTTTTTT.

The chain links TRBV2 to TRBJ2-2, with 10 bases identical to TRBD2. This CDR3 region has 17 residues. J lost 4 bases, V lost 5 bases, and 10 bases had no gene match. Germline V gene lookup returns CDR1 SNHLY and CDR2 FYNNEI. CDR3 in amino acids: CASSPALAGDGTGELFF. The CDR3 DNA reads as TGTGCCAGCAGTCCCGCCCTAGCGGGGGATGGCACCGGGGAGCTGTTTTTT.

The rearrangement joins TRBV6-5 to TRBJ1-5, with 8 bases that match TRBD1. Germline loops: CDR1 MNHEY, CDR2 SVGAGI. V was clipped by 7 bases and J by 3 bases; unmatched bases: 8. The CDR3 covers 15 residues. As DNA, the CDR3 is TGTGCCAGCAATCCGACAGGGGTTAACAATCAGCCCCAGCATTTT. This gives the protein CASNPTGVNNQPQHF.

V and J are TRBV5-1 and TRBJ1-2, with 12 bases aligning to TRBD1. The CDR3 totals 17 residues. V lost 0 bases, J lost 6 bases, and 9 bases stayed unmatched. CDR1 is SGHRS and CDR2 is YFSETQ in the germline V gene. CDR3 DNA: TGCGCCAGCAGCTTGGAGGGACAGGGGGCGCGTCGCGATGGCTACACCTTC. The encoded protein is CASSLEGQGARRDGYTF.

The rearrangement uses TRBV18 and TRBJ1-2; 7 bases line up with TRBD1. Germline lookup yields CDR1 KGHSH and CDR2 LQKENI. V lost 3 bases, J lost 0 bases, and 4 bases stayed unmatched. The CDR3 covers 15 residues. CDR3 sequence (DNA): TGTGCCAGCTCACCCGGGACAGATTCTAACTATGGCTACACCTTC. Encoded protein: CASSPGTDSNYGYTF. Drawing the rest from reference TRBV18 and TRBJ1-2, the complete variable domain is NAGVMQNPRHLVRRRGQEARLRCSPMKGHSHVYWYRQLPEEGLKFMVYLQKENIIDESGMPKERFSAEFPKEGPSILRIQQVVRGDSAAYFCASSPGTDSNYGYTFGSGTRLTVV.

J is TRBJ1-4 and V is TRBV6-5; D is ambiguous. V lost 2 bases, J lost 5 bases, and 6 bases lay in between. The CDR3 runs to 13 residues. Germline loops: CDR1 MNHEY, CDR2 SVGAGI. CDR3 protein: CASSYRANEKLFF. CDR3 nucleotide sequence: TGTGCCAGCAGTTACAGGGCCAATGAAAAACTGTTTTTT.

V and J are TRBV7-2 and TRBJ1-2, with 9 bases identical to TRBD1. The CDR3 has 16 amino acids. Trimming removed 4 bases from V and 13 bases from J; junction bases left unmatched: 19. Germline V lookup: CDR1 SGHTA, CDR2 FQGNSA. The CDR3 is CASSSINRDRVPGCTF. In DNA, the CDR3 is TGTGCCAGCAGCTCCATAAACCGGGACAGGGTTCCTGGGTGCACCTTC.

The J gene is TRBJ2-5, the V gene TRBV5-1; TRBD2 aligns across 13 bases. CDR1 SGHRS and CDR2 YFSETQ come from the germline V gene. V trimming: 3 bases; J trimming: 5 bases; junction bases outside the gene matches: 10. The length of the CDR3 is 17 residues. The CDR3 DNA reads TGCGCCAGCAGCTACCCCGGGACTAGCGGGAATATGGAGACCCAGTACTTC. This encodes CASSYPGTSGNMETQYF. The full variable domain, its missing parts supplied by reference TRBV5-1 and TRBJ2-5, is KAGVTQTPRYLIKTRGQQVTLSCSPISGHRSVSWYQQTPGQGLQFLFEYFSETQRNKGNFPGRFSGRQFSNSRSEMNVSTLELGDSALYLCASSYPGTSGNMETQYFGPGTRLLVL.

The CDR3 spells CASSLRTGYNEQFF. The CDR3 coding sequence is TGTGCCAGCAGCTTACGAACGGGCTACAATGAGCAGTTCTTC. This chain joins TRBV5-8 and TRBJ2-1, with no clear D. CDR1 is SGHTS and CDR2 is YDEGEE in the germline V gene. V was shortened by 2 bases and J by 3 bases, with 9 bases between the two germline ends. There are 14 residues in the CDR3.

This chain links TRBV7-9 with TRBJ2-1; D remains ambiguous. CDR3 size: 11 residues. Germline-derived CDR1 and CDR2 are SEHNR and FQNEAQ (reference sequence). Trimming removed 4 bases from V and 9 bases from J, with 7 bases in between. The CDR3 spells CASSSRVEQFF. CDR3 bases: TGTGCCAGCAGCTCCCGGGTTGAGCAGTTCTTC.

The chain joins TRBV7-6 to TRBJ1-1, with D maybe TRBD1 (6 bases). The CDR3 runs to 17 residues. Trimming shortened V by 3 bases and J by 1 base, and 18 bases separated the two germline ends. From germline, CDR1 is SGHVS and CDR2 FNYEAQ. The CDR3 region has the DNA TGTGCCAGCAGCTTGGGGGGGGCTACTGATCCGAACACTGAAGCTTTCTTT. Protein product: CASSLGGATDPNTEAFF. The full variable domain, completed using reference TRBV7-6 and TRBJ1-1, is GAGVSQSPRYKVTKRGQDVALRCDPISGHVSLYWYRQALGQGPEFLTYFNYEAQQDKSGLPNDRFSAERPEGSISTLTIQRTEQRDSAMYRCASSLGGATDPNTEAFFGQGTRLTVV.

The V call is TRBV5-1, the J call TRBJ2-5, with 7 bases aligning to TRBD2. The CDR3 loop spans 15 amino acids. Germline V gene sequence: CDR1 SGHRS, CDR2 YFSETQ. J lost 4 bases, V lost 7 bases, and 13 bases had no gene match. This CDR3 reads CASHPVGGVGETQYF. CDR3 nucleotide sequence: TGCGCCAGCCACCCGGTGGGGGGGGTAGGAGAGACCCAGTACTTC.

This clone has just one count. The chain employs TRBV7-2 and TRBJ2-7, with a possible D match to TRBD2 (7 bases). Germline loops: CDR1 SGHTA, CDR2 FQGNSA. The V gene lost 2 bases and the J gene lost 6 bases, with 17 bases spanning the gap. This CDR3 contains 15 residues. CDR3 bases: TGTGCCAGCAGCTTAAGGGCGGGGGCGTTGGGCGAGCAGTACTTC. Protein product: CASSLRAGALGEQYF.

The gene calls are TRBV10-3 and TRBJ2-5; TRBD2 matches at 15 bases. Unmatched junction bases numbered 6, after V lost 0 bases and J lost 1 base. The CDR3 loop spans 19 amino acids. The germline gives CDR1 ENHRY, CDR2 SYGVKD. The DNA of the CDR3 is TGTGCCATCAGTGAGTCGAAATTGGGACTAGCGGGAGGCCAAGAGACCCAGTACTTC. Its translation is CAISESKLGLAGGQETQYF.

The chain couples TRBV2 to TRBJ2-1, with D unresolved. V lost 4 bases and J lost 5, with 6 bases in between. From germline, CDR1 is SNHLY and CDR2 FYNNEI. There are 12 residues in the CDR3. The CDR3 reads CASSAPDNEQFF. CDR3 bases: TGTGCCAGCAGTGCCCCAGACAATGAGCAGTTCTTC.

This CDR3 reads CASSVDPEFYGYTF. DNA for the CDR3: TGTGCCAGCAGCGTAGACCCAGAATTCTATGGCTACACCTTC. The gene calls are TRBV9 and TRBJ1-2; no reliable D call. This CDR3 region has 14 residues. From germline, CDR1 is SGDLS and CDR2 YYNGEE. Trimming stripped 0 bases from V and 4 bases from J, with 10 bases between.

This chain connects TRBV9 to TRBJ1-1; tentatively, D is TRBD1 (5 bases). Trimming took off 3 bases at V and 4 bases at J, with 16 bases between the two ends. CDR1 and CDR2 (germline): SGDLS, YYNGEE. The CDR3 is 15 amino acids. The CDR3 coding sequence is TGTGCCAGCAGCGCCCCCGGGGGGTATGGCACTGAAGCTTTCTTT. As protein: CASSAPGGYGTEAFF.

The chain carries TRBV2 and TRBJ2-3; 9 bases fit TRBD1. Germline values: CDR1 SNHLY, CDR2 FYNNEI. The length of the CDR3 is 12 residues. V trimming: 7 bases; J trimming: 5 bases; junction bases outside the gene matches: 1. The CDR3 DNA is TGTGCCAGCATGGGACAGGGAGATACGCAGTATTTT. It codes for CASMGQGDTQYF.

In this sample, this clone turned up once. This sequence joins TRBV6-4 and TRBJ2-3; D gene uncertain. This CDR3 contains 15 residues. Germline values: CDR1 MRHNA, CDR2 SNTAGT. V lost 0 bases, J lost 2 bases, and 9 bases lay in between. CDR3 coding DNA: TGTGCCAGCAGTGACTCGTCGTCGTACACAGATACGCAGTATTTT. It encodes CASSDSSSYTDTQYF.

The chain combines TRBV6-5 with TRBJ1-5, with a weak D call TRBD1 (5 bases). Trimming left V 2 bases short and J 9 bases short, with 17 bases between. Germline CDR1 and CDR2: MNHEY and SVGAGI. This CDR3 comprises 15 residues. In DNA, the CDR3 is TGTGCCAGCAGTTACCGAGGGGCCGTCAATTGGCCCCAGCATTTT. Amino acids: CASSYRGAVNWPQHF.

The chain has TRBV4-3 and TRBJ1-3; weak D call: TRBD1 (6 bases). CDR1 is LGHNA and CDR2 is YSLEER in the germline V gene. Trimming left V 0 bases short and J 1 base short, with 16 bases between. CDR3 length equals 18 residues. The CDR3 is CASSQDFTKTGSGNTIYF. DNA of the CDR3: TGCGCCAGCAGCCAAGATTTCACAAAAACAGGGTCTGGAAACACCATATATTTT.